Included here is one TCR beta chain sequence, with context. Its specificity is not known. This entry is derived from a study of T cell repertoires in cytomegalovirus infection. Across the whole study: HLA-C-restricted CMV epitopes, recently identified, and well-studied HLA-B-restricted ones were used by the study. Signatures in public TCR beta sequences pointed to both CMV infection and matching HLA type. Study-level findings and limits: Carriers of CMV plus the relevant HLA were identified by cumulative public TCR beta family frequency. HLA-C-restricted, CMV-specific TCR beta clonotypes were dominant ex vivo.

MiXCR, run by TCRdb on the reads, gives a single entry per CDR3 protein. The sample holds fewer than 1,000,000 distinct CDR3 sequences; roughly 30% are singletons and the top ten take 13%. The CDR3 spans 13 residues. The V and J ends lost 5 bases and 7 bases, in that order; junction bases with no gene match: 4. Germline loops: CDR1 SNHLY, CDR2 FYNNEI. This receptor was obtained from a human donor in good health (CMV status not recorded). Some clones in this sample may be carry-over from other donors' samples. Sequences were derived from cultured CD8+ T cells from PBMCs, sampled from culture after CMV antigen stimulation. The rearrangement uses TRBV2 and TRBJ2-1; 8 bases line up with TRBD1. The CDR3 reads CASSRDRKNEQFF. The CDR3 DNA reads TGTGCCAGCAGTAGGGACAGGAAAAATGAGCAGTTCTTC.